This TCR beta chain was obtained from a study of T cells in localized non-small cell lung cancer. General study findings and limits: The study linked higher blood T cell density to longer overall survival. Appearing in adjacent lung were a median about 59 of the top 100 tumor clones. As only one tumor region underwent sequencing, heterogeneity remains possible.

This clone was observed once. Antigen specificity is unknown. Germline V gene lookup returns CDR1 LNHDA and CDR2 SQIVND (reference sequence). V lost 6 bases and J 4 bases, leaving 12 bases between the germline ends. The CDR3 is 13 amino acids. Here immunoSEQ multiplex PCR was the method, and the copy in TCRdb shows in-frame clones only, minus some. In the table there are roughly 3,400 clones, around 24% of which are singletons. The TCR sequence derives from a man aged 35 to 69 with stage II squamous cell lung carcinoma. The source material was lung tumor tissue, sampled before any cancer treatment. The chain carries TRBV19 and TRBJ1-2; maybe TRBD1 (5 bases). CDR3 loop: CASSRGVSYGYTF. CDR3 in DNA: TGTGCCAGTAGCCGGGGGGTTTCCTATGGCTACACCTTC.